The next 12 T cell receptor beta chains were all read from a single sample in a study of blood T cell repertoires in COVID-19. Clones were read by immunoSEQ multiplex PCR, and TCRdb kept only the in-frame ones, dropping some. The sample shows 150,000 to 200,000 clones, 80% to 90% of them seen only once. Sequenced input: peripheral blood. All receptors derive from a woman aged 55-69 years with COVID-19, enrolled during active disease.

V is TRBV3-1 (or the pseudogene TRBV3-2) and J is TRBJ2-2; 7 bases map to TRBD1. J was trimmed by 1 base and V by 1 base; bases with no gene match: 3. Germline V gene data show CDR1 as LGHDT and CDR2 as YNNKEL (reference sequence). The CDR3 is made up of 16 amino acids. This CDR3 is CASSQVRQGNTGELFF. Written as DNA, the CDR3 is TGTGCCAGCAGCCAAGTGAGACAGGGGAACACCGGGGAGCTGTTTTTT.

The chain combines TRBV10-1 with TRBJ2-5, with 9 bases matching TRBD1. Germline trimming cut 0 bases from V and 11 bases from J; bases unmatched to any gene: 4. Germline-derived CDR1 and CDR2 are WNHNN and SYGVQD (reference sequence). The CDR3 extends over 13 amino acids. CDR3 sequence reads: CASSESGTGNQYF. The CDR3 DNA reads as TGCGCCAGCAGTGAGTCCGGGACAGGGAATCAGTACTTC.

V and J are TRBV14 and TRBJ2-7; D call uncertain. The germline gives CDR1 SGHDN, CDR2 FVKESK. The CDR3 has 11 amino acids. Trimming removed 6 bases at V and 3 bases at J, with 6 bases between. The CDR3 region is CASSRDYEQYF. In DNA form, the CDR3 reads TGTGCCAGCAGTCGAGACTACGAGCAGTACTTC.

The chain employs TRBV7-3 and TRBJ1-1, with D unresolved. In germline, CDR1 is SGHTA, CDR2 FQGTGA. V was shortened by 2 bases and J by 1 base, with 5 bases between the two germline ends. This CDR3 spans 13 amino acids. CDR3 loop: CASSLQANTEAFF. For the CDR3, the DNA is TGTGCCAGCAGCTTACAGGCGAACACTGAAGCTTTCTTT.

The chain links TRBV25-1 to TRBJ1-5, with D possibly being TRBD1 (5 bases). Germline CDR1 is MGHDK and CDR2 is SYGVNS. The CDR3 has 13 amino acids. Trimming removed 4 bases at V and 6 bases at J, with 10 bases between. The CDR3 is CASSARESQPQHF. CDR3 DNA sequence: TGTGCCAGCAGTGCCAGGGAAAGTCAGCCCCAGCATTTT.

This clone was picked up many times. This rearrangement joins TRBV4-1 to TRBJ1-4; 8 bases are a match to TRBD1. CDR3 length: 15 amino acids. The germline CDR1 and CDR2 sequences are MGHRA and YSYEKL. The V segment lost 1 base and the J segment 7 bases; nucleotides outside the gene matches: 5. The CDR3 here is CASSQVIRGPEKLFF. The CDR3 nucleotides read TGCGCCAGCAGCCAAGTAATCAGGGGGCCTGAAAAACTGTTTTTT.

The sample holds a few counts of this clone. The gene calls are TRBV27 and TRBJ1-2, with D hard to call. Germline lookup yields CDR1 MNHEY and CDR2 SMNVEV (reference sequence). Trimming pared 5 bases from V and 6 bases from J, leaving 10 bases between. This CDR3 is built from 12 residues. CDR3 coding DNA: TGTGCCAGCAGTCCTGACATGGATGGCTACACCTTC. Protein product: CASSPDMDGYTF.

In this sample, this clone turned up a few times. The chain links TRBV7-2 to TRBJ2-2, with 12 bases that match TRBD2. The V segment lost 5 bases and the J segment 6 bases; nucleotides outside the gene matches: 10. The germline gives CDR1 SGHTA, CDR2 FQGNSA. The CDR3 has 17 residues. CDR3 in amino acids: CASSGPSGRAVPGELFF. For the CDR3, the DNA is TGTGCCAGCAGCGGTCCTAGCGGGAGGGCCGTACCCGGGGAGCTGTTTTTT.

The rearrangement joins TRBV19 to TRBJ1-1; no reliable D call. The CDR3 is made up of 15 amino acids. Trimming cost V 6 bases and J 1 base, with 15 bases left between them. Germline CDR1 LNHDA, CDR2 SQIVND (reference sequence). The CDR3 is CASSLPKETNTEAFF. Written as DNA, the CDR3 is TGTGCCAGTAGCCTCCCTAAGGAGACGAACACTGAAGCTTTCTTT.

This rearrangement joins TRBV12-5 to TRBJ1-1; no clear D. The CDR3 runs to 13 residues. The V gene lost 2 bases and the J gene lost 1 base, with 5 bases spanning the gap. CDR1 is LGHNT and CDR2 is FRNRAP in the germline V gene. The CDR3 protein is CASGLNGNTEAFF. The CDR3 DNA sequence: TGTGCTAGTGGTTTGAACGGGAACACTGAAGCTTTCTTT. Complete variable domain (other parts from reference TRBV12-5 and TRBJ1-1): DARVTQTPRHKVTEMGQEVTMRCQPILGHNTVFWYRQTMMQGLELLAYFRNRAPLDDSGMPKDRFSAEMPDATLATLKIQPSEPRDSAVYFCASGLNGNTEAFFGQGTRLTVV.

The J gene is TRBJ1-1, the V gene TRBV11-2; D unclear. Trimming took 1 base from V and 1 from J, leaving 7 bases between them. Germline CDR1 and CDR2: SGHAT and FQNNGV. This CDR3 region has 14 residues. The CDR3 protein is CASSLVVPNTEAFF. Written as DNA, the CDR3 is TGTGCCAGCAGCTTAGTAGTACCGAACACTGAAGCTTTCTTT.

The gene calls are TRBV14 and TRBJ2-2; D is unresolved. Trimming pared 1 base from V and 13 bases from J, leaving 13 bases between. The CDR3 runs 13 residues. Germline-derived CDR1 and CDR2 are SGHDN and FVKESK. This CDR3 reads CASSQVRGAGLFF. As DNA, the CDR3 is TGTGCCAGCAGCCAAGTTCGTGGAGCCGGGCTGTTTTTT.